This T cell receptor beta chain comes out of a study of graft-versus-host responses after intestinal transplantation. Clones were read by immunoSEQ multiplex PCR, and TCRdb kept only the in-frame ones, dropping some. The data contain about 100,000 clones, 85% to 95% of them singletons. Germline CDR1 SGHRS, CDR2 YFSETQ. Trimming cost V 4 bases and J 1 base; bases outside gene matches: 6. CDR3 length equals 15 residues. As for this clone: Its cognate antigen is unknown.

The specimen comprised unstimulated CD8+ T cells sorted from spleen or lymph node cells, sampled before intestinal transplant. The chain employs TRBV5-1 and TRBJ1-1; TRBD1 aligns across 8 bases. The clonotype was recovered from a human donor who received an intestinal transplant. The DNA for the CDR3 is TGCGCCAGCAGCCTCCCCGGGACAGGGAACACTGAAGCTTTCTTT. Its protein is CASSLPGTGNTEAFF.